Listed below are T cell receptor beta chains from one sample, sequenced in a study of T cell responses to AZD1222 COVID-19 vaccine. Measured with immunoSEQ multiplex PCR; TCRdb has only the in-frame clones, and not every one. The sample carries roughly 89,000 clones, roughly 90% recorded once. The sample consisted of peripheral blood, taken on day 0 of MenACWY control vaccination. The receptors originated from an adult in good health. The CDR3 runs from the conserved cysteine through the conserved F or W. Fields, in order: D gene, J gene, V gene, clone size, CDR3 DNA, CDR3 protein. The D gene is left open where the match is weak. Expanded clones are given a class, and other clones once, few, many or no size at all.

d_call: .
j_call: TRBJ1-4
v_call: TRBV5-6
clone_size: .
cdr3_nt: TGTGCCAGCAGCTCAAGAAACCCGACAGACAAGGCAACTAATGAAAAACTGTTTTTT
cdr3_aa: CASSSRNPTDKATNEKLFF

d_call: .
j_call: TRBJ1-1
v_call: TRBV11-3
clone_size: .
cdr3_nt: TGTGCCAGCAGCTTGAGGGGCCGGGGCACTGAAGCTTTCTTT
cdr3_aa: CASSLRGRGTEAFF

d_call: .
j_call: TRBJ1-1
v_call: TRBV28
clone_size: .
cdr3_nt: TGTGCCAGCAGCCCGAAGTGGGGGACGGCGAACACTGAAGCTTTCTTT
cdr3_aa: CASSPKWGTANTEAFF

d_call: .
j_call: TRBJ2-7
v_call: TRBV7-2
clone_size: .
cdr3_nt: TGTGCCAGCACCACCAGGGGGTTGGGACTGGGGGAATTTGAGCAGTACTTC
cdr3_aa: CASTTRGLGLGEFEQYF

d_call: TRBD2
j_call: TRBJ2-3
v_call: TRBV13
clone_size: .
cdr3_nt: TGTGCCAGCAGCCTCCCCTCTAGCGGGAGGGCAGATACGCAGTATTTT
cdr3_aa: CASSLPSSGRADTQYF

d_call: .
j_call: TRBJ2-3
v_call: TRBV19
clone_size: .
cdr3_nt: TGTGCCAGTAGTAGATTGTGGGCAGTTCAAAACACAGATACGCAGTATTTT
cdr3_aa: CASSRLWAVQNTDTQYF

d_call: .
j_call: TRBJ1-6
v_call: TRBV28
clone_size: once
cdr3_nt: TGTGCAGGGGGGGGCCGGAATTCACCCCTCCACTTT
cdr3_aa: CAGGGRNSPLHF

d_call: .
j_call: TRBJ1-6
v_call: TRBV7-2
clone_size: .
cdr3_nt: TGTGCCAGCCATACCCGGGAGATATCACCCCTCCACTTT
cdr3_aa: CASHTREISPLHF

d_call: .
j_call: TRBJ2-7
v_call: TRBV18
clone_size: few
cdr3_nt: TGTGCCAGCTCACTCAGGAGAGAGTACGAGCAGTACTTC
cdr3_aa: CASSLRREYEQYF

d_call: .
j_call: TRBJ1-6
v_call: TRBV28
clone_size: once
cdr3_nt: TGTGCCAGCAGTTTAGCGGGCCATAATTCACCCCTCCACTTT
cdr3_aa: CASSLAGHNSPLHF

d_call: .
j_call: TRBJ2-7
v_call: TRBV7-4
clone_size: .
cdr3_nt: TGTGCCAGCAGCTTATTGATTTACGAGCAGTACTTC
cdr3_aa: CASSLLIYEQYF

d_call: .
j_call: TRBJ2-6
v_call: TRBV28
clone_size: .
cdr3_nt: TGTGCCAGCAGTTCCCTCACAGGGACTGGGGCCAACGTCCTGACTTTC
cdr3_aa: CASSSLTGTGANVLTF

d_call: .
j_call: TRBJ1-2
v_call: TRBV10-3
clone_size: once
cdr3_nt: TGTGCCATCAGTGAGTGGCAGGGAACTGGCTACACCTTC
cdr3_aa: CAISEWQGTGYTF

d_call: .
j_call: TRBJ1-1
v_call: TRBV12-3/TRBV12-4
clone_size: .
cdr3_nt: TGTGCCAGCAGTTTAGAACGTTCTGAAGCTTTCTTT
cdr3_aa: CASSLERSEAFF

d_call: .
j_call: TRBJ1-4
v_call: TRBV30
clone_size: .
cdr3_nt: TGTGCCTGGACCCCCTGGCACTATGCAACTAATGAAAAACTGTTTTTT
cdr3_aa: CAWTPWHYATNEKLFF

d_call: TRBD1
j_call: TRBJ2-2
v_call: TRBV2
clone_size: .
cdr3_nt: TGTGCCAAGGCAGGGGGCGGGGAGCTGTTTTTT
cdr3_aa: CAKAGGGELFF

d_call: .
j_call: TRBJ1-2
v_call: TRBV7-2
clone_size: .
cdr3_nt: TGTGCCAGCAGCCCAACACCGACCGGTGGCTACACCTTC
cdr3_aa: CASSPTPTGGYTF

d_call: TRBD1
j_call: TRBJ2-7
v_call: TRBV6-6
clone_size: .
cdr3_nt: TGTGCCAGCACTCACCAGGGGGACCTTGACTACGAGCAGTACTTC
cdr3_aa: CASTHQGDLDYEQYF